Given below is one TCR beta chain in context. The CDR3 runs to 16 residues. Per the germline V gene, CDR1 is SGHTA and CDR2 is FQGNSA. V was pared by 4 bases and J by 5 bases, with 5 bases of the junction left unmatched. This sample was included in a study of shared clonotypes between healthy human individuals. TCRdb's table, derived via immunoSEQ multiplex PCR, lists solely in-frame clones and lacks some. Of about 1.1 million clones listed, roughly 80% were seen once; the top ten hold more than 0.85%. Sequencing was done on a sample of memory CD4+ T cells from PBMCs. Specified subset: CD45RA-negative fraction. The source of this sequence is a man younger than 35 in good health. Some clones in this sample may be carry-over from other donors' samples. The rearrangement joins TRBV7-2 to TRBJ2-3, with 14 bases that match TRBD2. CDR3 nucleotides: TGTGCCAGCAGCTCGGGGACTAGCGGGAGAAGAGATACGCAGTATTTT. Encoded protein: CASSSGTSGRRDTQYF.